This record looks at one TCR beta chain sequence and its context. Antigen: not known. With V trimmed by 0 bases and J by 5 bases, 2 bases remained unmatched. The CDR3 is 16 amino acids. Germline V lookup: CDR1 SGHTS, CDR2 YDEGEE. The source of the sample is a study of PD-1 blockade in classical Hodgkin lymphoma. General observations from the study: Lower baseline TCR diversity was reported for newly diagnosed patients than for healthy donors. Possibly reflecting disease activity or prior therapy, repertoire differences have causes that remain undefined.

As to time point: newly diagnosed, previously untreated cHL patient sample. From thawed PBMCs, CD4+ T cells were purified using magnetic negative selection. What served as comparison were PBMCs in newly diagnosed, untreated classical Hodgkin lymphoma. The repertoire was sequenced with immunoSEQ multiplex PCR; TCRdb's copy has only in-frame clones and lacks some. Among around 30,000 clones, roughly 90% were seen once, and the ten largest hold more than 0.35%. Input material: CD4+ T cells from blood. J is TRBJ2-3 and V is TRBV5-8; TRBD2 agrees at 14 bases. The clonotype comes from a human donor with classical Hodgkin lymphoma. CDR3 nucleotides: TGTGCCAGCAGCTTGGGGGGACTAGCGGGAGTAGATACGCAGTATTTT. Its translation: CASSLGGLAGVDTQYF.